Reported below is one T cell receptor beta chain. The antigen is unknown. The V gene's germline CDR1 is SGHRS and CDR2 YFSETQ. Trimming stripped 6 bases from V and 2 bases from J, with 14 bases between. The CDR3 consists of 14 residues. Researchers built TCR beta libraries using quantitative 5'-RACE with molecular barcodes. TCRdb independently ran MiXCR on the 5' RACE reads; one entry per CDR3 protein. The profile shows more than 250,000 distinct CDR3 sequences, 9.5% to 13% of them singletons. These data belong to a study of CD8 T cells in ankylosing spondylitis. Overall study findings and caveats: The authors reported significant enrichment of disease-linked clones in matched ankylosing spondylitis synovial fluid.

Input material: blood, either unsorted or a sorted T cell fraction (not recorded which). This sequence was found in a female donor with ankylosing spondylitis or in good health (not recorded which). This sequence joins TRBV5-1 and TRBJ1-1; D unresolved. The CDR3 sequence is CASTVGDLNTEAFF. The CDR3 DNA reads TGCGCCAGCACCGTCGGAGATCTCAACACTGAAGCTTTCTTT. Full variable domain (remainder filled in from reference TRBV5-1 and TRBJ1-1): KAGVTQTPRYLIKTRGQQVTLSCSPISGHRSVSWYQQTPGQGLQFLFEYFSETQRNKGNFPGRFSGRQFSNSRSEMNVSTLELGDSALYLCASTVGDLNTEAFFGQGTRLTVV.